The clone carrying this TCR beta chain was detected a few times. Blood, whole and unfractionated, served as the source for total RNA extraction. Germline CDR1 MNHEY, CDR2 SMNVEV (reference sequence). The CDR3 is 21 amino acids. J lost 0 bases, V lost 5 bases, and 15 bases had no gene match. This record comes from a study of human T cells and chemical hapten exposure. TCRdb independently ran MiXCR on the 5' RACE reads; one entry per CDR3 protein. The data hold tens of thousands of distinct CDR3 sequences, with 7% to 8% observed a single time. This sequence joins TRBV27 and TRBJ2-3, with TRBD2 identical over 15 bases. The sequence came from a male donor in good health. The CDR3 DNA is TGTGCCAGCAGTACCCTTAACAGAGGGACTAGCGGGGGGTCTAGCACAGATACGCAGTATTTT. It yields the protein CASSTLNRGTSGGSSTDTQYF.